This T cell receptor (beta chain) was found in a study of regulatory dendritic cells for organ transplantation. Study-wide findings and caveats: Memory CD8+ T cells were the most oligoclonal; naive cells were highly diverse.

The length of the CDR3 is 14 residues. Germline V gene sequence: CDR1 MNHEY, CDR2 SMNVEV (reference sequence). The V gene end was trimmed by 8 bases and the J gene end by 9 bases; junction bases not matched to a gene: 12. Produced via immunoSEQ multiplex PCR; TCRdb's table is partial and in-frame only. There are fewer than 40,000 clones in the sample; under 95% occur only once, and over 0.1% lies in the top ten. With regard to this clone: The antigen remains unidentified.

The rearrangement links TRBV27 to TRBJ2-1, with 8 bases identical to TRBD1. This TCR came from a human donor in good health. The sample taken for sequencing was naive CD8+ T cells from blood. Sample subset: CD45RA+ naive T cells. The CDR3 bases are TGTGCCAGCCGCTTGGCAGGGGGCCGTAGTGAGCAGTTCTTC. Protein sequence: CASRLAGGRSEQFF.